This T cell receptor (beta chain) was recovered during a study of CD8+CD57+ T cells in acquired aplastic anemia (dated by TCRdb to the late 2010s). Background on the whole study: DNA extracted from sorted CD4+ and CD8+ cells had a mean of approximately 3 ug, with a range of 0.2 to 27.4 ug. A CD8+CD57+ expansion meant a frequency higher than the mean frequency seen in healthy subjects. Overall study results and their limits: Roughly 30 CD8+ CDR3 sequences were shared between patients and controls but appeared highly expressed in patients and within their immunodominant clones. Between patients and healthy controls, no significant difference in CD8+ Simpson's diversity was found (P=0.060).

This clonotype was found many times. Its antigen specificity is not known. Per-base qualities were not stored, and no clone one base away is much larger. TCR beta VDJ combination and CDR3 sequence profiling used genomic DNA as the template. An Illumina HiSeq 2000 was the platform used for TCR repertoire sequencing. On the authors' methods: Repertoire assessment relied on Simpson's diversity index, CDR3 size and DJ length profiles, and TRBV/TRBJ rearrangement plots. The most abundant DNA sequence in the deep sequencing data was defined as the immunodominant clone. CDR3 amino acid sequences were screened for sharing across subjects and compared with published repertoires and the VDJdb database. TCRdb reran the public reads through fastp at Q25 and MiXCR, keeping productive beta chains. Every distinct CDR3 protein forms one entry, paired with its most common genes and DNA. The V and J calls were not made by the authors but by TCRdb's processing. Counted in this sample were about 250,000 distinct CDR3 sequences; 40% to 50% of them appeared once. The leading ten clones occupy approximately 7.8% of the sample.

The patients picked for sequencing were ones in whom flow cytometry had shown an expansion of CD8+CD57+ cells. All patients had severe acquired aplastic anemia diagnosed by International Study of Aplastic Anemia and Agranulocytosis and Camitta criteria. Patients had received no therapy at the time of blood sampling. TCR repertoires of sorted CD4+ and CD8+ blood T cells from severe aplastic anemia patients and healthy subjects were deep-sequenced in the study. In the USA, patient enrollment took place under clinicaltrials.gov protocols 00001620, 01623167, 00001397, 00071045, 00081523 and 00961064. Ficoll-Paque density gradient centrifugation was used to isolate peripheral blood mononuclear cells. Before DNA was extracted, CD4+ and CD8+ T cells were sorted using either FACS or magnetic beads. From the germline V gene, CDR1 is SGHVS and CDR2 is FNYEAQ. The CDR3 starts with the cysteine, ends with the phenylalanine, and has 14 residues. Here the CDR3 DNA is all that survives: 42 bases in frame from base 1. Unmatched junction bases come to 4, with V trimmed by 6 bases and J by 5 bases.

The sample consisted of sorted CD4+, CD8+, or CD8+CD57+ T cells (not recorded which) from PBMCs. The TCR comes from a human donor with aplastic anemia. The sequence joins TRBV7-6 to TRBJ2-5, with 12 middle bases fitting TRBD2. The CDR3 reads CASSLAGGLETQYF. In nucleotide form, the sequence is TGTGCCAGCAGTCTAGCGGGGGGGCTGGAGACCCAGTACTTC.